This T cell receptor beta chain is drawn from a study of cytotoxic CD8 clonotypes in ibrutinib-treated CLL. Overall study findings and caveats: In sustained-remission versus progressing patients, sampling times differed.

In this sample, this clone turned up once. What it binds is not known. Clones were sequenced by immunoSEQ multiplex PCR, and TCRdb holds only the in-frame ones, with some missing. Of around 26,000 clones in the sample, about 69% were seen once. This CDR3 contains 15 residues. Germline V CDR1 and CDR2: LNHDA, SQIVND (reference sequence). Losses at the gene ends were 0 bases for V and 4 bases for J; bases not matched to a gene: 4. This TCR was recovered from a human donor with chronic lymphocytic leukemia. The sample consisted of PBMCs, taken after 12 months of ibrutinib treatment. J is TRBJ2-7 and V is TRBV19; 9 nucleotides agree with TRBD1. CDR3 sequence (DNA): TGTGCCAGTAGTATAGACCACAGGGGGCCTTACGAGCAGTACTTC. As protein: CASSIDHRGPYEQYF.